Given below is one T cell receptor (beta chain) in context. What it binds is not known. The sample belongs to a study of cytomegalovirus exposure and HLA in healthy donors. Study outcomes and limitations: The only immune exposure information that was available was CMV serostatus.

This CDR3 comprises 15 residues. Germline CDR1 is SGHNT and CDR2 is YYREEE (reference sequence). Germline trimming cut 4 bases from V and 5 bases from J; bases unmatched to any gene: 11. The PCR made use of 60 Vbeta and 13 Jbeta primers. Clones were read by immunoSEQ multiplex PCR, and TCRdb kept only the in-frame ones, dropping some. The data hold about 96,000 clones, with approximately 72% observed a single time. These donors, healthy bone marrow donors, were studied. The sample consisted of PBMCs. This chain links TRBV5-4 with TRBJ2-7; 8 bases line up with TRBD1. The TCR comes from a woman in her 70s in good health and CMV-seropositive. CDR3 DNA sequence: TGTGCCAGCAGCCCGGGACAGGCCCCGGGGAACGAGCAGTACTTC. Its protein is CASSPGQAPGNEQYF.